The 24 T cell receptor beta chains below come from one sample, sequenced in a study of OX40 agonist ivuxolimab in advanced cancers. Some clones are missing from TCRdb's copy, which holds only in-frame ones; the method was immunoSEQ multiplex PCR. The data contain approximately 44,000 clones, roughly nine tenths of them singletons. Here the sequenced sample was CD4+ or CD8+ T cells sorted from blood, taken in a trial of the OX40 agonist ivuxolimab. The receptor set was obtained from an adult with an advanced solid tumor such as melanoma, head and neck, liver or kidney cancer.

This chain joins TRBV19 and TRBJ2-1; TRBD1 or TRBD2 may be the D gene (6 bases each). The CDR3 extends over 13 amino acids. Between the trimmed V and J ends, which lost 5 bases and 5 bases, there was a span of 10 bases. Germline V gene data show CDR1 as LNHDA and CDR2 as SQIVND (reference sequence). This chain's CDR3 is CASSRGPDNEQFF. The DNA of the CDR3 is TGTGCCAGTAGTCGGGGGCCTGACAATGAGCAGTTCTTC.

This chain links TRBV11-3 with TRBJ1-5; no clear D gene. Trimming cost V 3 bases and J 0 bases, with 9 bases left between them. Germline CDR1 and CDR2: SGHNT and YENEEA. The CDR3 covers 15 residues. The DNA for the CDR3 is TGTGCCAGCAGCTTTTCAGATTATAGCAATCAGCCCCAGCATTTT. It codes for CASSFSDYSNQPQHF. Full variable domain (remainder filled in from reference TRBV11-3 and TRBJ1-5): EAGVVQSPRYKIIEKKQPVAFWCNPISGHNTLYWYLQNLGQGPELLIRYENEEAVDDSQLPKDRFSAERLKGVDSTLKIQPAELGDSAVYLCASSFSDYSNQPQHFGDGTRLSIL.

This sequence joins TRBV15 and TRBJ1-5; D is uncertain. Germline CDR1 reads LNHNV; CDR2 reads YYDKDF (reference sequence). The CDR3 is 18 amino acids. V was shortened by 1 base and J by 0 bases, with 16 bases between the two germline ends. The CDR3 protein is CATSRGQLSPYSNQPQHF. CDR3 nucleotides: TGTGCCACCAGCAGAGGGCAGCTAAGCCCTTATAGCAATCAGCCCCAGCATTTT.

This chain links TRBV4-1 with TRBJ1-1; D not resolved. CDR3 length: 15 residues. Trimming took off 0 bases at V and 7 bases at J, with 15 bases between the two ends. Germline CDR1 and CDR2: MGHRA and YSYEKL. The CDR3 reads CASSQEGGGLIEAFF. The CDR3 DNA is TGCGCCAGCAGCCAAGAGGGAGGAGGGTTAATTGAAGCTTTCTTT.

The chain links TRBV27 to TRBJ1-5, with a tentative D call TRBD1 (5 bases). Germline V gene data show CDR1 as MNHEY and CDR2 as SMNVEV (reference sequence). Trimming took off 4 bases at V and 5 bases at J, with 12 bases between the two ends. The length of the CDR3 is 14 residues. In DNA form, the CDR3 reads TGTGCCAGCAGTTCCGCGGGGCAGCATCAGCCCCAGCATTTT. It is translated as CASSSAGQHQPQHF.

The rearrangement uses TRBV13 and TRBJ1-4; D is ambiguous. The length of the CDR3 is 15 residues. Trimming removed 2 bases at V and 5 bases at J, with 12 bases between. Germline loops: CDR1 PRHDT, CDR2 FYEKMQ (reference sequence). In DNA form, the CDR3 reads TGTGCCAGCAGCTTACGCGGAGATCCCAATGAAAAACTGTTTTTT. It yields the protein CASSLRGDPNEKLFF.

CDR3 protein: CASSLGLNYEQYF. DNA for the CDR3: TGTGCCAGCAGTCTAGGACTCAACTACGAGCAGTACTTC. J is TRBJ2-7 and V is TRBV6-5, with a tentative D call TRBD2 (5 bases). Between the trimmed V and J ends, which lost 5 bases and 3 bases, there was a span of 11 bases. CDR3 length: 13 residues. Germline CDR1 MNHEY, CDR2 SVGAGI.

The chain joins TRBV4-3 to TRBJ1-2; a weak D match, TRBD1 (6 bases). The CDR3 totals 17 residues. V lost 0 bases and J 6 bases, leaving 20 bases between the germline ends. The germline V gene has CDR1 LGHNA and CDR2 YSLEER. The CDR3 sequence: CASSQDPGGGRVDGYTF. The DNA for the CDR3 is TGCGCCAGCAGCCAAGATCCGGGGGGGGGCAGGGTCGATGGCTACACCTTC.

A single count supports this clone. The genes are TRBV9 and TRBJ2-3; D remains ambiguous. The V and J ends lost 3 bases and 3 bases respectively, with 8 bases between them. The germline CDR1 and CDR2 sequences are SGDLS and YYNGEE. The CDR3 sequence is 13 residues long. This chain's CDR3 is CASSAFRTDTQYF. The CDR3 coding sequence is TGTGCCAGCAGCGCATTTAGGACAGATACGCAGTATTTT.

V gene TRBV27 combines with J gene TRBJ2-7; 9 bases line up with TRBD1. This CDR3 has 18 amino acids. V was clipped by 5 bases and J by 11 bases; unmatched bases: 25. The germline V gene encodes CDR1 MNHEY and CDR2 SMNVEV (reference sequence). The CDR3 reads CASSPNTGGLPAGVHKYF. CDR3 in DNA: TGTGCCAGCAGTCCGAATACAGGGGGCCTACCGGCGGGTGTTCATAAGTACTTC.

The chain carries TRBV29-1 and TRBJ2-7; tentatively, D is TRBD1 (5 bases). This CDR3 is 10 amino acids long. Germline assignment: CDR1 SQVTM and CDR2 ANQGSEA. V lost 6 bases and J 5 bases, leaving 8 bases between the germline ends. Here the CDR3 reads CSVETDEQYF. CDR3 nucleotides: TGCAGCGTCGAGACAGACGAGCAGTACTTC.

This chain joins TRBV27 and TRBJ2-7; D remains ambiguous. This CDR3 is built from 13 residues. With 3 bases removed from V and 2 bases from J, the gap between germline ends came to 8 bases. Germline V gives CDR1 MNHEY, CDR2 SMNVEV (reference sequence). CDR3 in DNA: TGTGCCAGCAGTTTTAGCCAAACCTACGAGCAGTACTTC. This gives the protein CASSFSQTYEQYF.

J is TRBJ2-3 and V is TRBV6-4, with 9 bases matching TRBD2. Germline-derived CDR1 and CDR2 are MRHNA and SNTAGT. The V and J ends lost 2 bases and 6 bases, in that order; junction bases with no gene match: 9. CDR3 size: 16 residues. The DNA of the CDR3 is TGTGCCAGCAGTGACGGGCGGGAGGGCGGATCCGATACGCAGTATTTT. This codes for CASSDGREGGSDTQYF.

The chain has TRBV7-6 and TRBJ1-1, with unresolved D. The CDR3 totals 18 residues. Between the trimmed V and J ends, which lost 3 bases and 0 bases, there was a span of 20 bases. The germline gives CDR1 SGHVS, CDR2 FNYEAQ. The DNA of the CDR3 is TGTGCCAGCAGCTTCTCCGAGAAGTCGGAGGGTGTGAACACTGAAGCTTTCTTT. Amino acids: CASSFSEKSEGVNTEAFF.

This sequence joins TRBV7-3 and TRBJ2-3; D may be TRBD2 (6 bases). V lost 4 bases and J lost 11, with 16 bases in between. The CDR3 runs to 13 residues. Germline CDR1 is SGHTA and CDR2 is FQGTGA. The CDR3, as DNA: TGTGCCAGCAGCTCAGTAGGAGGGGTTGGGCAGTATTTT. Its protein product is CASSSVGGVGQYF.

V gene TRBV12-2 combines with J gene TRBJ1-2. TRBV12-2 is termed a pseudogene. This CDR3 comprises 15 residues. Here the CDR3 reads CASRLAYSYNYGYTF. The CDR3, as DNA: TGTGCAAGTCGCTTAGCGTATAGTTATAACTATGGCTACACCTTC.

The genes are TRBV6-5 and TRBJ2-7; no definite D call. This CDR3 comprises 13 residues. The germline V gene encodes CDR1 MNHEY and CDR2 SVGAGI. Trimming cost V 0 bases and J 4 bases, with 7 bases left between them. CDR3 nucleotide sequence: TGTGCCAGCAGTTACTCGAAAGCTTACGAGCAGTACTTC. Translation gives CASSYSKAYEQYF.

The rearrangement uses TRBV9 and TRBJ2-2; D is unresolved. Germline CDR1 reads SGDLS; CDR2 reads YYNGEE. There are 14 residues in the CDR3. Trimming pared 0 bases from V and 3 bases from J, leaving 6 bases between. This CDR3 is CASSVAGDTGELFF. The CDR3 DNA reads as TGTGCCAGCAGCGTAGCTGGGGACACCGGGGAGCTGTTTTTT.

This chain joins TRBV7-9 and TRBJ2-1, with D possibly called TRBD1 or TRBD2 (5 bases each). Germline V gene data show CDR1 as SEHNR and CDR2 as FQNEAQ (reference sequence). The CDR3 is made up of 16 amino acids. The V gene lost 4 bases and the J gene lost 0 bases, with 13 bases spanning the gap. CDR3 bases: TGTGCCAGCAGCTCCCCCCAGGGAGACTCCTACAATGAGCAGTTCTTC. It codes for CASSSPQGDSYNEQFF.

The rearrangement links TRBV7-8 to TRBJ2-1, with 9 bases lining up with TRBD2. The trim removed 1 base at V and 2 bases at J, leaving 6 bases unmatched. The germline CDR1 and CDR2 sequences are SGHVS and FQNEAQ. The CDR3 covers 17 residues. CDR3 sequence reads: CASSLGWREGPYNEQFF. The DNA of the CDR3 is TGTGCCAGCAGCTTAGGTTGGCGGGAGGGCCCCTACAATGAGCAGTTCTTC.

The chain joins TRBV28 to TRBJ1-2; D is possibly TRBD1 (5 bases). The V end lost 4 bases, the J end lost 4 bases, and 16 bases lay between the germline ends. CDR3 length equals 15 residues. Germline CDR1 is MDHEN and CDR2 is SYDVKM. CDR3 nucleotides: TGTGCCAGCAGTTCGTCTCCCGGGGCGAGCTATGGCTACACCTTC. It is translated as CASSSSPGASYGYTF.

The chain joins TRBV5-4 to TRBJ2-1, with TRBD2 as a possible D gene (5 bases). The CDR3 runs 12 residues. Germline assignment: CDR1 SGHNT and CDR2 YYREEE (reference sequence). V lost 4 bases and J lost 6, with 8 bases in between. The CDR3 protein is CASSQSGNEQFF. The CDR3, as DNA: TGTGCCAGCAGCCAGAGCGGCAATGAGCAGTTCTTC.

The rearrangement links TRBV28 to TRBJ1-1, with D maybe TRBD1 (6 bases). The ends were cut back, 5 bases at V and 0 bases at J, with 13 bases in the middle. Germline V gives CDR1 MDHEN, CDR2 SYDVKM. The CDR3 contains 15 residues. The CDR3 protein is CASSRSRGLNTEAFF. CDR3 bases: TGTGCCAGCAGTCGGAGCAGGGGATTGAACACTGAAGCTTTCTTT.

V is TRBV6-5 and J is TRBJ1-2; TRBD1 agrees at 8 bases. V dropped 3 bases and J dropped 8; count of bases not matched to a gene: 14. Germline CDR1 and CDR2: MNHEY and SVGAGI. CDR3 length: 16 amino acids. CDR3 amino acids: CASSYGAGGGKEGYTF. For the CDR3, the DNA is TGTGCCAGCAGTTATGGGGCAGGGGGCGGCAAGGAAGGCTACACCTTC.